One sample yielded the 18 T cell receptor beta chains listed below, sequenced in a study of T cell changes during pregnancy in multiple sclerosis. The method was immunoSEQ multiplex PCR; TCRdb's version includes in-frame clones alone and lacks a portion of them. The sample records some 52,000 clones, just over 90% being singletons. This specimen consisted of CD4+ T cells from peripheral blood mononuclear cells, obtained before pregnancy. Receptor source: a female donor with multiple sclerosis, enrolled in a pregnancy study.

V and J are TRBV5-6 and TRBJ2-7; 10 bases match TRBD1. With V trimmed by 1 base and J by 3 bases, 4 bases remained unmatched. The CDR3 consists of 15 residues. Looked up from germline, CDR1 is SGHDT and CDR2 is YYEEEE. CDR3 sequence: CASSLSGTGDYEQYF. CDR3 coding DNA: TGTGCCAGCAGCTTGTCCGGGACAGGGGACTACGAGCAGTACTTC.

CDR3 nucleotides: TGTGCCAGCAGCTATGGACTAGCGGGAGTCTACGAGCAGTACTTC. Translating gives CASSYGLAGVYEQYF. The chain has TRBV7-9 and TRBJ2-7; TRBD2 agrees at 13 bases. Per the germline V gene, CDR1 is SEHNR and CDR2 is FQNEAQ (reference sequence). After removal of 4 bases from V and 3 bases from J, the junction contained 3 bases not matched to a gene. The CDR3 is 15 amino acids.

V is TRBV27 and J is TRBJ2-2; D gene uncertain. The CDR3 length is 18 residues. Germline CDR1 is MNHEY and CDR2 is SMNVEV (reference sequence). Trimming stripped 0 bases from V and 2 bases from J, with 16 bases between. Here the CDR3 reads CASSLSVRPVGNTGELFF. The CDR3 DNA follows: TGTGCCAGCAGTTTATCAGTGCGGCCCGTGGGTAACACCGGGGAGCTGTTTTTT.

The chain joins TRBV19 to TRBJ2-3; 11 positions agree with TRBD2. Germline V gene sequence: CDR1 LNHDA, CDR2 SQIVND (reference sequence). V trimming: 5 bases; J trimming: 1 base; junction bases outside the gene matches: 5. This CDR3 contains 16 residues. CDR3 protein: CASSARTSGRTDTQYF. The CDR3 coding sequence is TGTGCCAGTAGTGCCAGGACTAGCGGGCGCACAGATACGCAGTATTTT. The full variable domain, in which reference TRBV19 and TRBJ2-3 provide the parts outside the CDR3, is DGGITQSPKYLFRKEGQNVTLSCEQNLNHDAMYWYRQDPGQGLRLIYYSQIVNDFQKGDIAEGYSVSREKKESFPLTVTSAQKNPTAFYLCASSARTSGRTDTQYFGPGTRLTVL.

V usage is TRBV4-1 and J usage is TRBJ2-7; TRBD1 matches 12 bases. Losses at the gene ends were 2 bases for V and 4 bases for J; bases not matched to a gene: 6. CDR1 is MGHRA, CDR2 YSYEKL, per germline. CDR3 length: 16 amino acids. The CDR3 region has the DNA TGCGCCAGCAGCCAAACGGCGGGACAGGGGGCGTACGAGCAGTACTTC. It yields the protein CASSQTAGQGAYEQYF.

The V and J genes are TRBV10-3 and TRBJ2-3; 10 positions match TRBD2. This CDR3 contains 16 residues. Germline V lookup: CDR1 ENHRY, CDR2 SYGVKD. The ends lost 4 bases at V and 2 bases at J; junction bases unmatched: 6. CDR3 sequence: CAISGASGSPTDTQYF. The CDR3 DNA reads TGTGCCATCAGTGGCGCTAGCGGGAGCCCCACAGATACGCAGTATTTT.

Here the CDR3 DNA reads TGTGCCAGCAGCTTGTCCGGGGGGCCTTACGAGCAGTACTTC. Amino acid sequence: CASSLSGGPYEQYF. The chain joins TRBV5-6 to TRBJ2-7; D may be TRBD2 (7 bases). V dropped 1 base and J dropped 4 bases, with 12 bases sitting between them. This CDR3 contains 14 residues. Looked up from germline, CDR1 is SGHDT and CDR2 is YYEEEE.

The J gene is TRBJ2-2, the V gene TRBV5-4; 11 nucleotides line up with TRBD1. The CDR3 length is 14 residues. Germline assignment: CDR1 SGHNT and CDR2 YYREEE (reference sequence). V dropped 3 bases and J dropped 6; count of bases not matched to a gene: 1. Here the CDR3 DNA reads TGTGCCAGCAGCTCGGGACAGGGGGCCGGGGAGCTGTTTTTT. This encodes CASSSGQGAGELFF.

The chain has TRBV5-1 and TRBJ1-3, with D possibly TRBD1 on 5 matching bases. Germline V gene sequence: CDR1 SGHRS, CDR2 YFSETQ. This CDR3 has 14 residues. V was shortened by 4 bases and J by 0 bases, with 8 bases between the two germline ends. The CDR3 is CASSGGASGNTIYF. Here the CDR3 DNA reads TGCGCCAGCAGCGGTGGGGCCTCTGGAAACACCATATATTTT. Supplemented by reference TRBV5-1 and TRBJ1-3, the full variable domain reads KAGVTQTPRYLIKTRGQQVTLSCSPISGHRSVSWYQQTPGQGLQFLFEYFSETQRNKGNFPGRFSGRQFSNSRSEMNVSTLELGDSALYLCASSGGASGNTIYFGEGSWLTVV.

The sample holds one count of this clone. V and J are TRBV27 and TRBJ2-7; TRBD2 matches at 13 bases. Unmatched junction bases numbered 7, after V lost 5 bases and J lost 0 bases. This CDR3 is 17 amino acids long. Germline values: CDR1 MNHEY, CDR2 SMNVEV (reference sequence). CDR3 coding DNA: TGTGCCAGCAGTGCCTCGACTAGCGGGAGGATCTCCTACGAGCAGTACTTC. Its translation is CASSASTSGRISYEQYF.

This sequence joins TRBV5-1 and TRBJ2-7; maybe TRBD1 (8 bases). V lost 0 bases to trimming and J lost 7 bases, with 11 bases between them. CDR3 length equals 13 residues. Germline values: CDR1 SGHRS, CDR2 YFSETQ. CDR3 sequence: CASSLAQGGEQYF. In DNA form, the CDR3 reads TGCGCCAGCAGCTTGGCACAGGGGGGGGAGCAGTACTTC.

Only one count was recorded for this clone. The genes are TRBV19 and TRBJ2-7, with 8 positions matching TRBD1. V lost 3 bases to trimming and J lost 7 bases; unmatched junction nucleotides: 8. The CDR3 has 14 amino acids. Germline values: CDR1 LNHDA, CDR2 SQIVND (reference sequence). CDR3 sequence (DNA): TGTGCCAGTAGTATTCGGACAGGGTCGGGGGAGCAGTACTTC. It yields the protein CASSIRTGSGEQYF.

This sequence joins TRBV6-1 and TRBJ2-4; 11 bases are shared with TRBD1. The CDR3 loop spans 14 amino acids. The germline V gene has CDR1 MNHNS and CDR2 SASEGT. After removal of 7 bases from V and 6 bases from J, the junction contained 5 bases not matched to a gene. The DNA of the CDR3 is TGTGCCAGCAATTTTGGACAGGGGGCAAACATTCAGTACTTC. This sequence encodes CASNFGQGANIQYF.

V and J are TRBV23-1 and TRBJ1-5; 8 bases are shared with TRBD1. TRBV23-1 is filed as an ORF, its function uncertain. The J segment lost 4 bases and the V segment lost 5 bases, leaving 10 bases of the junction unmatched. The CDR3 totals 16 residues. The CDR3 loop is CASSKRQGIGNQPQHF. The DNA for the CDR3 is TGCGCCAGCAGTAAACGACAGGGGATCGGGAATCAGCCCCAGCATTTT.

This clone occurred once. CDR3 amino acids: CASSYSGSRGYGYTF. The CDR3 region has the DNA TGTGCCAGCAGTTACTCCGGGTCAAGAGGGTATGGCTACACCTTC. The chain joins TRBV6-5 to TRBJ1-2; no clear D gene. V lost 0 bases and J 5 bases, leaving 13 bases between the germline ends. The CDR3 consists of 15 residues. Germline V gene sequence: CDR1 MNHEY, CDR2 SVGAGI.

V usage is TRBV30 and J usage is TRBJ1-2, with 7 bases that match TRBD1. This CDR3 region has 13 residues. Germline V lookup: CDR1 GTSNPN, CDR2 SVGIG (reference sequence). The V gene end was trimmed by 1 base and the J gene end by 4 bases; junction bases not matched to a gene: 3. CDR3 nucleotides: TGTGCCTGGAGTGCCGGGACAGCCTATGGCTACACCTTC. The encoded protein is CAWSAGTAYGYTF.

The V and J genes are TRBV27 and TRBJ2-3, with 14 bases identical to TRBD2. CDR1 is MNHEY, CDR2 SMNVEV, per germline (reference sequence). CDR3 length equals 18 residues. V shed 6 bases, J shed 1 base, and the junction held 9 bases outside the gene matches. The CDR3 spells CASSLPPGLAGGTDTQYF. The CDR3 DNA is TGTGCCAGCAGCCTGCCTCCGGGACTAGCGGGAGGCACAGATACGCAGTATTTT.

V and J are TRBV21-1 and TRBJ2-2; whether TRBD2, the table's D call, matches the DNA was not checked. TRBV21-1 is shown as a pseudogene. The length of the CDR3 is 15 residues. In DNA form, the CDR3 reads TGTGCCAGCATTCTAGGAGACCCGGGGAGCGGGGAGCTGTTTTTT. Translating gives CASILGDPGSGELFF.